A selection of T cell receptor beta chains follows, all from one sample in a study of shared clonotypes between healthy human individuals. The assay was immunoSEQ multiplex PCR, and TCRdb's table has in-frame clones only and misses some. This table has over a million clones, 95% to 97% appearing once. The sequencing input was naive CD4+ T cells sorted from blood. The origin of the receptors is a man in his thirties or forties in good health. Each CDR3 is given without its conserved first and last residue. Rows give clone size only sometimes, using once, few, many, or a class for an expanded clone.

abundance	len	j_gene	v_gene	CDR3aa
.	13	TRBJ2-3	TRBV27	ASSLLTGFTDTQY
.	12	TRBJ1-2	TRBV10-3	AIRLTGKDYGYT
.	12	TRBJ2-7	TRBV5-1	ASSTPGGGGEQY
.	11	TRBJ2-2	TRBV27	ACTSQGTGELF
.	13	TRBJ2-1	TRBV28	ASHPTGGKDNEQF
.	12	TRBJ2-7	TRBV28	ATQTLSLSYEQY
few	11	TRBJ1-3	TRBV2	ASSVEAGNTIY
.	10	TRBJ1-4	TRBV6-5	ASSYQGEKLF
once	13	TRBJ2-2	TRBV5-1	ASHLVARNTGELF
.	14	TRBJ2-7	TRBV18	ASSPNEDRVYYEQY
.	13	TRBJ1-5	TRBV19	ASQRGGHSNQPQH
.	12	TRBJ1-4	TRBV5-4	ASSPDRVGEKLF
once	10	TRBJ1-5	TRBV7-9	ASSPTNQPQH
.	10	TRBJ2-7	TRBV15	ATSRGKDVGY
.	13	TRBJ2-1	TRBV19	ASSIDQGAYNEQF
.	12	TRBJ2-7	TRBV5-1	ASSRGEVSYEQY
once	12	TRBJ2-1	TRBV5-1	ASSLADRGHEQF
.	13	TRBJ2-7	TRBV6-5	ASSFTSGPHYEQY
.	12	TRBJ2-1	TRBV7-3	ASSFHGGYNEQF
.	12	TRBJ1-4	TRBV6-5	ASSYHRIHEKLF
.	10	TRBJ1-5	TRBV30	AGGQGAKPQH
.	14	TRBJ2-7	TRBV19	ASSLLSRGLRYEQY